One and the same sample provided the 9 T cell receptor beta chains below, sequenced in a study of T-cell reconstitution after alpha-beta-depleted transplantation in children. A library of TCRbeta sequences, prepared with unique molecular identifiers, was generated. TCRdb independently ran MiXCR on the PCR reads; one entry per CDR3 protein. The sample shows some 220,000 distinct CDR3 sequences, under 13% of them seen only once. The material sequenced was PBMCs, taken before TCRalphabeta/CD19-depleted stem cell transplant. The receptors here all came from a child younger than two with acute myeloid leukemia, due to receive a stem cell transplant.

This clonotype came up many times. This sequence joins TRBV6-6 and TRBJ2-3; tentatively, D is TRBD1 (5 bases). V shed 10 bases and J shed 1 base, with 12 bases lying between them. Germline CDR1 is MNHNY and CDR2 is SVGAGI (reference sequence). The CDR3 consists of 13 residues. This CDR3 is CAIRSRGTDTQYF. CDR3 sequence (DNA): TGTGCCATTCGATCCAGGGGCACAGATACGCAGTATTTT.

The chain has TRBV12-1 and TRBJ2-2; TRBD2, the table's D call, was not compared with the DNA. TRBV12-1 is assigned pseudogene status. The CDR3 loop spans 14 amino acids. CDR3 sequence reads: CASSPGLLSGELFF. CDR3 DNA sequence: TGTGCCAGCAGCCCCGGACTCCTCTCCGGGGAGCTGTTTTTT.

This clonotype appeared many times. The chain uses TRBV5-1 and TRBJ2-7; 13 bases map to TRBD2. The V gene's germline CDR1 is SGHRS and CDR2 YFSETQ. The V and J ends lost 3 bases and 2 bases, in that order; junction bases with no gene match: 5. This CDR3 is 16 amino acids long. Written as DNA, the CDR3 is TGCGCCAGCAGCTGGACTAGCGGGAGTCCCACCTACGAGCAGTACTTC. Residues: CASSWTSGSPTYEQYF.

At least ten counts were recorded for this clonotype. The rearrangement links TRBV9 to TRBJ2-1; tentatively, D is TRBD2 (10 bases). Trimming took off 2 bases at V and 4 bases at J, with 34 bases between the two ends. The CDR3 is 22 residues long. CDR1 and CDR2 (germline): SGDLS, YYNGEE. This CDR3 reads CASSVTGGARSGRRETYNEQFF. The CDR3 DNA follows: TGTGCCAGCAGCGTTACAGGGGGCGCGCGTAGCGGGAGGAGGGAGACGTACAATGAGCAGTTCTTC.

This clonotype was seen repeatedly, ten times or more. CDR3 sequence reads: CSVLVSSEQYF. CDR3 sequence (DNA): TGCAGCGTTCTGGTCTCTTCTGAGCAGTACTTC. The genes are TRBV29-1 and TRBJ2-7; D is uncertain. With 5 bases removed from V and 7 bases from J, the gap between germline ends came to 12 bases. CDR1 and CDR2 (germline): SQVTM, ANQGSEA. The CDR3 is 11 amino acids.

This clonotype occurred many times. The chain carries TRBV7-9 and TRBJ2-7, with 9 bases aligning to TRBD1. J gave up 6 bases and V 2 bases, and 5 bases lay outside the gene matches. The CDR3 covers 14 residues. Germline CDR1 and CDR2: SEHNR and FQNEAQ (reference sequence). The CDR3 nucleotides read TGTGCCAGCAGCTTATCGGGGACAGGGCCCGAGCAGTACTTC. Residues: CASSLSGTGPEQYF.

This clonotype occurred many times. The chain carries TRBV20-1 and TRBJ1-1; the D gene is possibly TRBD1 (5 bases). Germline V gene lookup returns CDR1 DFQATT and CDR2 SNEGSKA (reference sequence). CDR3 length: 16 residues. Trimming left V 4 bases short and J 1 base short, with 19 bases between. The DNA for the CDR3 is TGCAGTGCTACCCCCGCCCTGCGGGGGACGAACACTGAAGCTTTCTTT. Its translation is CSATPALRGTNTEAFF.

A remark on this clonotype: A read error is possible here, since a much larger clone lies one base away. This sequence joins TRBV6-1 and TRBJ2-1; D might be TRBD1 or TRBD2, each matching 5 bases. CDR3 length equals 16 residues. Germline V gene data show CDR1 as MNHNS and CDR2 as SASEGT. Trimming removed 5 bases from V and 5 bases from J, with 19 bases in between. The CDR3 DNA sequence: TGTGCCAGCAGTCCTGGGGCGGGCCTAACGGACAATGAGCAGTTCTTC. It translates to CASSPGAGLTDNEQFF.

There are a few counts of this clonotype. One end of the junction varies from germline; a read error may be responsible. The genes are TRBV7-2 and TRBJ1-2; D gene ambiguous. The CDR3 is 12 amino acids. Germline-derived CDR1 and CDR2 are SGHTA and FQGNSA. The CDR3 reads CASSLASVTKLF. CDR3 sequence (DNA): TGTGCCAGCAGCTTAGCCTCTGTTACAAAACTATTC.